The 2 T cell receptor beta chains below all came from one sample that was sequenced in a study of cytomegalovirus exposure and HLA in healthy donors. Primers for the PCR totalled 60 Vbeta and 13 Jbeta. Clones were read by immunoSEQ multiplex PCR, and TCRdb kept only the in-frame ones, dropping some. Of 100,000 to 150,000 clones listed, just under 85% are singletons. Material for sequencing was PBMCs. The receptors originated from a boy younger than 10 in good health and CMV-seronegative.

CDR3 coding DNA: TGCAGCGTTGGCGGGGCGAGGGAGACCCAGTACTTC. Translating gives CSVGGARETQYF. The genes are TRBV29-1 and TRBJ2-5, with D perhaps TRBD2 (6 bases). The CDR3 covers 12 residues. The germline gives CDR1 SQVTM, CDR2 ANQGSEA. The ends were cut back, 4 bases at V and 5 bases at J, with 11 bases in the middle.

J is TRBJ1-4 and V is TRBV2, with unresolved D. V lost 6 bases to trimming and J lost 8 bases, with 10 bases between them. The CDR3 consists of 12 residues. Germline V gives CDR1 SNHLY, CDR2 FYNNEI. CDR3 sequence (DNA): TGTGCCAGCAGCCGGCTGGAGGAAAAACTGTTTTTT. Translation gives CASSRLEEKLFF.